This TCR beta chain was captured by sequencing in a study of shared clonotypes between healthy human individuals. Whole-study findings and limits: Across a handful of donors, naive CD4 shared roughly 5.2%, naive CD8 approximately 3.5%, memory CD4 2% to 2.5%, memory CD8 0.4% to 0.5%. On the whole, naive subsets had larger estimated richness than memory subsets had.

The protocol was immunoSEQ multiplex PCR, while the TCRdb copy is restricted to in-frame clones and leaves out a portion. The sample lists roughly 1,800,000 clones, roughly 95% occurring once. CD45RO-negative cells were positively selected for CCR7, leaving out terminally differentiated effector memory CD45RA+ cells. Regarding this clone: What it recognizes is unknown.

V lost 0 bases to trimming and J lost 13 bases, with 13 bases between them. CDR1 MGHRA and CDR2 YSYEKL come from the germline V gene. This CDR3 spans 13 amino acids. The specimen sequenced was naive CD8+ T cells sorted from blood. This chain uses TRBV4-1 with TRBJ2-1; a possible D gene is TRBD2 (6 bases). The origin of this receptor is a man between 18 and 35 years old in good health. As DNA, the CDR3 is TGCGCCAGCAGCCAAGATGGGCGGGACCCACAGTTCTTC. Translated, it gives CASSQDGRDPQFF.